The clone carrying this TCR beta chain has a count of ten or more. The CDR3 is made up of 12 amino acids. Germline trimming cut 5 bases from V and 5 bases from J; bases unmatched to any gene: 3. The data belong to a study of regulatory T cells in long-lasting Graves disease. The time point is: persistent/refractory GD, antithyroid drugs over 5 years with positive TRAb. Preparation of the TCR library used RNA extracted from PBMCs. In Xi'an, China, an endocrinology department was the source of patients. The peripheral blood volume drawn was roughly 8.7 milliliters, and it was collected into EDTA tubes. Sequencing libraries for TCR beta were prepared with iRepertoire HTBI primers and Arm-PCR of CDR3 regions. A single record per CDR3 protein comes from TCRdb applying MiXCR to the multiplex PCR reads. The data contain about 430,000 distinct CDR3 sequences, over 20% of them singletons.

The specimen was peripheral blood mononuclear cells (PBMCs), collected when the disease was refractory, from a patient treated with antithyroid drugs. This receptor was identified in a female donor with Graves disease. The genes are TRBV12-3 or TRBV12-4 and TRBJ2-7; 7 positions agree with TRBD1. CDR3: CASSATGDEQYF. DNA of the CDR3: TGTGCCAGCAGTGCTACAGGGGACGAGCAGTACTTC.